This TCR beta chain derives from a study of blood T cell repertoires in COVID-19. About the research overall: The samples span acute and convalescent COVID-19 from the United States, Italy and Spain.

Followed longitudinally, the Seattle patients had been enrolled during active infection. Original processing methods: The assay estimated nucleated cells by amplifying reference gene primers. The assay was immunoSEQ multiplex PCR, and TCRdb's table has in-frame clones only and misses some. That table furnishes V, J and clone size, whereas the DNA furnished D and trimming. Seen here are about 210,000 clones, 75% to 85% observed once, and the top ten hold more than 2%. The receptor's source is a woman aged 65 to 85 with COVID-19, enrolled during active disease. The material sequenced was peripheral blood.

CDR3 sequence (DNA): TGTGCCAGCAGCTATACAGGGGGGATTGGGTACCGCGAGCCCCAGCATTTT. Translation gives CASSYTGGIGYREPQHF. V usage is TRBV6-2 or TRBV6-3 and J usage is TRBJ1-5, with 8 bases identical to TRBD1. The CDR3 is 17 amino acids. CDR1 and CDR2 (germline): MNHEY, SVGEGT. V lost 6 bases, J lost 8 bases, and 18 bases stayed unmatched.